A single T cell receptor (beta chain) is shown here with its context. What antigen it recognizes has not been identified. No base-level quality is on record; no much larger clone is a single base apart. The cohort was made up of about 610 healthy bone marrow donors. All cohort members were sampled while nominally healthy, although unrecorded immune exposures were likely present. The donor tested CMV seropositive and was one of the 289 seropositive cohort members. A peripheral blood sample was collected from each donor, and TCR beta sequencing was performed on peripheral blood mononuclear cells. Genomic DNA was extracted from the blood cell samples with the Qiagen DNeasy Blood Extraction Kit. The data belong to a study of cytomegalovirus exposure and HLA in healthy donors (dated by TCRdb to the late 2010s). About the investigation overall: An earlier analysis of roughly 610 of the donors reported 276 Gb of sequence data and around 100 million unique TCR beta sequences obtained from about 179 million T cells. The study profiled the T cell repertoires of fewer than 850 subjects by immunosequencing and related them to cytomegalovirus serostatus. About 280 gigabases of sequencing data and 70 million to 100 million unique TCR sequences made up an early release that covered under 750 HLA-typed donors. Donor age, sex, ethnicity and CMV serostatus were compiled together with the repertoire data. A later genetic analysis took genome-wide SNP genotypes for about 55% of the roughly 700 donors and used that subset as a discovery cohort. Every repertoire in the discovery cohort had been generated on one and the same sequencing platform. A later analysis re-analyzed previously published TCR beta repertoires from 500 to 700 donors and added high-resolution HLA genotyping to study TCR occurrence patterns. Among the roughly 400 genotyped donors, around 81% belonged to the genetic ancestry cluster associated with self-reported Caucasian donors. An earlier analysis of approximately 580 of the donors used high-throughput TCR beta sequencing to judge whether each TCR beta V gene segment behaved as functional or pseudogenic. The number of typed donors differed by locus: 629-630 for A, B, C, DRB1 and DQB1; approximately 520 for DQA1; about 600 for DPA1; and 400 to 480 for DPB1. To predict cytomegalovirus infection status, the study combined high-throughput TCR immunosequencing, statistical association of individual TCRs with disease status, and machine learning. A separate validation cohort of over a hundred different subjects was used in addition to the approximately 670-subject first cohort. The study aimed to test whether signatures of past pathogen exposure could be identified by cataloging public T cell receptors. Both class I and class II loci were covered by HLA typing, at four-digit resolution. Roughly 5 DR-DQ haplotypes were treated as single units for association and clustering because of strong linkage in the cohort. Across around 400 genotyped donors of the cohort, an average of approximately 240,000 unique TCR beta nucleotide sequences per donor were sequenced, and roughly 18% of those sequences were non-productive. Rather than using new phenotypic data, the later analysis identified candidate immune exposures from TCR beta sequences and from how often those sequences occurred across donors. Study-level results and caveats: According to a later analysis, parvovirus B19, influenza, CMV and Epstein-Barr virus appeared linked to several top co-occurrence clusters. According to a later analysis, most CMV-associated TCR beta chains appeared to be HLA-restricted, and the HLA associations seemed to be driven largely by CMV exposure. The sequencing pipeline was judged likely to have produced a cluster of highly shared sequence variants as a technical artifact. In a later analysis, 16,951 TCR beta sequences were associated with specific HLA alleles at a false discovery rate of 0.05. Correlated functional status among segregating V segments might be attributable to linkage disequilibrium, but an unknown experimental factor could not be ruled out. The classifier was reported to diagnose cytomegalovirus status with high specificity and sensitivity in both the original cohort and the validation cohort. The authors suggested that the approach could potentially be extended to other disease states and immunological phenotypes. Across donors, most TCR sequences were observed very rarely, whereas some public TCRs were present in many individuals. In an earlier analysis of more than 500 of the donors, most TCR beta V segments appeared in productive rearrangements about 87% or about 30% of the time, broadly matching IMGT annotations. This cohort had only TCR beta chains sequenced, and the lack of alpha or paired-chain data limited which features could be detected. Because counts were too low, 15 to 20 rarely observed V segments, including chromosome 9 orphons, were left out of the earlier analysis of some 600 of the donors. A further reported finding was that TCR beta sequences accurately predicted the HLA-A and HLA-B alleles for most subjects in the first cohort. The study gave a list of some 150 TCR beta chains associated with cytomegalovirus. Because HLA typing was missing for some donors at each locus, association tests included only the typed subset. Compared with equally common non-associated chains, HLA-associated TCR beta chains in a later analysis were more clonally expanded and had lower generation probabilities. In a later analysis, TCR association rates were found to vary across HLA loci, with the most associated TCRs seen for DRB1 alleles and the fewest for HLA-C alleles. The presence/absence analyses assumed that sequencing depth was roughly uniform across donors, and that assumption may not be true. The only immune exposure information available for the cohort was CMV serostatus. Compared with the 666-donor mean, donors in an Asian-associated ancestry cluster had fewer N-insertions in productive TCRs, according to a later genetic analysis. Strong co-occurrence of HLA alleles, especially DR and DQ, made assigning TCR associations to individual alleles difficult. A few of the identified cytomegalovirus-associated TCR beta chains were confirmed in vitro to be specific for cytomegalovirus antigens. V-gene and J-gene trimming of TCR beta chains was associated with a missense DCLRE1C variant in a later genetic analysis, and the association was replicated in an independent cohort.

Preparation of the library involved the immunoSEQ multiplex PCR assay. For the multiplex PCR, a mixture combining 60 forward primers for TCR Vbeta segments and 13 reverse primers for TCR Jbeta segments was used. The CDR3 region of rearranged TCR beta genes was amplified from genomic DNA with a multiplex PCR assay. The Illumina HiSeq System was used to sequence the amplified TCR beta libraries as 87-base-pair reads. Processing in the source paper ran as follows. A later analysis counted about 82 million unique TCR beta chains across the 650 to 800 repertoires, and around 9.9 million of these chains were shared by at least two donors. A nearest-neighbor algorithm error-corrected the raw reads and collapsed the reads into unique sequences, merging closely related sequences to remove PCR and sequencing errors. To assign V, D and J gene segments, CDR3 sequences were aligned to IMGT reference sequences. For a sequence to be retained, a match of at least six nucleotides was required to both a V gene segment and a J gene segment. A rearrangement was called productive if the CDR3 had no stop codons and remained in frame with V and J, and every other rearrangement was called non-productive. CDR3 was defined according to IMGT convention as the region running from the second conserved V-encoded cysteine to the conserved J-encoded phenylalanine. The earlier analysis of about 570 of the donors excluded any sequence lacking an unambiguous match to a single V gene segment. An earlier analysis of a few hundred of the donors classified V segments as functional when productive rearrangements were above 56.7% and as segregating when the standard deviation between donors was above 5%. To diagnose cytomegalovirus status from the catalog of TCR beta chain sequences, a statistical classification framework was built. V and J gene assignment, in a later analysis, came from comparing TCR nucleotide sequences with IMGT/GENE-DB human TR gene sequences. A later analysis assigned CDR3 sequences and most-parsimonious VDJ recombination scenarios with the TCRdist pipeline. In a later analysis, each TCR beta chain was defined by its CDR3 amino acid sequence together with its V-gene family, and reads without a unique V-gene family were excluded. To address suspected cross-contamination and a sequencing artifact, a later analysis removed 592 highly shared, low-generation-probability nucleotide sequences. In a later analysis, a clonal expansion index for each public chain was calculated from normalized within-repertoire ranks of inferred template counts. A later analysis computed generation probabilities with a VDJ recombination model fitted to out-of-frame rearrangements, and checked the results against IGoR. Hypergeometric tests were used in a later analysis to score TCR-TCR, TCR-HLA and TCR-CMV co-occurrence, with a repertoire-size bias correction applied to the TCR pairs. To estimate false discovery rates, a later analysis permuted the HLA or CMV assignments 20 times. In a later analysis, co-occurring TCRs were grouped using DBSCAN, with TCRdist sequence similarity added in when clustering inside HLA-allele-positive subsets. For co-occurrence clustering, repertoires with fewer than 30,000 or more than 120,000 public chains were excluded, along with four or five repertoires with anomalous nucleotide sharing. The immuneACCESS repertoire file appears here via TCRdb, limited to in-frame rearrangements. These files lack a portion of the clones; in checked studies, under half of the deficit traces to unresolved V genes, and the cause of the others is not known. That table is the source of V, J and clone size, and D and trimming were worked out from the DNA. The sample contains approximately 110,000 clones, around four fifths of them found a single time. 7.7% of the sample lies in the top ten.

This TCR derives from a woman between 45 and 60 years old in good health and CMV-seropositive. The sequencing input was PBMCs.

The CDR3 region: CASSYSPGNYEQYF. The nucleotide sequence is given as TGTGCCAGCAGTTACTCGCCGGGGAACTACGAGCAGTACTTC. This chain is built from TRBV6-5 and TRBJ2-7; 5 matching bases give a weak D call of TRBD2. CDR1 and CDR2 (MNHEY, SVGAGI) derive from the germline V gene. V loses 0 bases of germline sequence and J loses 3 bases, and the interval between the two ends is 9 bases. Spanning cysteine to phenylalanine, the CDR3 consists of 14 amino acids. Kept here is only the CDR3 DNA, which spans 42 bases and is read in frame from base 1.